Described below is a single T cell receptor beta chain sequence and its context. This clone has at least ten counts. The clone's antigen remains unknown. Base qualities are not at hand, and no much larger clone is one base apart. The data originate from a study of blood T cell repertoires in COVID-19 (dated by TCRdb to the early 2020s). Context from the whole study: Samples from collaborators originated in the United States, Italy and Spain and spanned both the acute and convalescent phases of COVID-19. Deeply sampled blood TCRbeta repertoires from subjects exposed to, actively infected with, or recovered from COVID-19 were included in the dataset. Samples came from the ongoing ImmuneRACE study (first 160 participants) plus 1,254 subjects from 6 global collaborators. Where available, HLA class I and class II types were obtained from metadata supplied by the sample provider rather than from assay-based typing. A de-identified subject ID, COVID-19 status, age in years and sex were almost always included in the sample metadata. The prospective study material was composed of cDNA or gDNA derived from T cells, B-cell-depleted T cells, or PBMCs. A freely available public database, intended as a resource for researchers studying the immune response to SARS-CoV-2, is where the repertoires were released. Results the study describes overall, beyond this receptor: The quantity of clinical and demographic metadata differed by source and by participant and was supplied without curation.

Enrolling through a virtual design, the prospective study's participants ranged in age from roughly 18 to 89 years and lived across about two dozen United States geographic areas. To assign participants to cohorts, the prospective study relied on clinical history that participants themselves reported in a screening survey and a study questionnaire. Exposed participants were defined as having been in contact with someone with a PCR-confirmed or clinician-diagnosed COVID-19 case within 2 weeks of study entry. In the prospective study, whole blood, serum and a nasopharyngeal or oropharyngeal swab were collected from each participant by mobile phlebotomists. Participants in the prospective study had the option to provide additional blood draws and questionnaires over a roughly 2-month period. Blood samples from the prospective study were shipped frozen or at room temperature prior to DNA extraction.

TCRbeta CDR3 regions were amplified from genomic DNA using the immunoSEQ Assay, a bias-controlled multiplex PCR. As for the authors' bioinformatics: Nucleated cell counts per sample were estimated from amplification of reference gene primers within the assay. To quantify the absolute abundance of each unique TCRbeta CDR3 rearrangement, sequence reads were collapsed and filtered. For each sample, productive Simpson clonality was calculated by taking the square root of Simpson's diversity index across productive rearrangements. TCRdb mirrors the immuneACCESS table, restricted to in-frame sequences. Some clones are absent from its copies; in checked studies, under half trace to an unresolved V gene, and the reason for the others is unknown. V, J and clone size are taken as reported in that table, and D and trimming were inferred from the DNA itself. The sample contains 200,000 to 250,000 clones, just under 90% of them found a single time. The top ten hold about 0.95% of the sample.

Relative to germline, V is 0 bases shorter and J is 5 bases shorter, with 8 bases between their ends. The cysteine opens and the phenylalanine closes a CDR3 of 13 amino acids. Left in the record is the CDR3 DNA by itself, 39 bases read in frame from the first base. According to the germline V gene (reference sequence), CDR1 reads GTSNPN and CDR2 reads SVGIG. The sample was PBMCs or T cells enriched from blood (not recorded which). The clonotype was recovered from a man aged 50 to 59 who had been exposed to COVID-19. The chain joins TRBV30 to TRBJ1-5; the D gene is perhaps TRBD1, from 5 matching bases. CDR3 loop: CAWSVDNYQPQHF. The bases are TGTGCCTGGAGTGTGGACAACTATCAGCCCCAGCATTTT.